This T cell receptor beta chain is from a study of blood T cell repertoires in COVID-19. Participant ages covered about 18 to 100 years across 20 to 30 US areas. Authors' analysis steps: Nucleated cell number was recorded as an estimate derived from reference gene primer amplification. The method was immunoSEQ multiplex PCR; TCRdb's version includes in-frame clones alone and lacks a portion of them. V and J calls and clone size are copied from that table; D and trimming were computed from the DNA. In the table there are 220,000 or so clones, roughly 80% of which are singletons. The CDR3 is made up of 17 amino acids. CDR1 MNHNS and CDR2 SASEGT come from the germline V gene. V was cut by 1 base and J by 0 bases, with 13 bases left in between.

The receptor was isolated from a woman aged 40 to 55 with acute COVID-19. What was sequenced was PBMCs or T cells enriched from blood (not recorded which). The J gene is TRBJ1-3, the V gene TRBV6-1; possibly TRBD1 for D (5 bases). The DNA for the CDR3 is TGTGCCAGCAGTGAAGTAGGGACTACCTCCTCTGGAAACACCATATATTTT. Residues: CASSEVGTTSSGNTIYF.